Listed below are T cell receptor beta chains from one sample, sequenced in a study of monozygotic twins with inflammatory bowel disease. Reprocessing the 5' RACE reads, TCRdb reports a single entry for every CDR3 protein and omits DNA. The sample's table shows 330,000 or so distinct CDR3 sequences. Sequencing was performed on blood. The receptors shown here come from a human donor with ulcerative colitis or Crohn's disease, or a healthy co-twin of an affected twin (not recorded which). CDR3s include the opening cysteine and the closing phenylalanine or tryptophan. The order of the fields is V gene, J gene, CDR3 protein.

TRBV7-6	TRBJ2-5	CATSVAGTSGAETQYF
TRBV9	TRBJ2-7	CASSPKRGQSYEQYF
TRBV9	TRBJ2-2	CASSVGLAGGPNTGELFF
TRBV14	TRBJ2-1	CASSQVVKGIDNEQFF
TRBV27	TRBJ1-2	CASSPRTSYGYTF
TRBV28	TRBJ2-5	CASSSGYAQETQYF
TRBV5-1	TRBJ2-7	CASSLDSSGQRYF
TRBV7-2	TRBJ2-1	CASSPQTGNEQFF
TRBV19	TRBJ2-7	CASRSTGGRYEQYF
TRBV28	TRBJ1-1	CASSLTGQSEAFF
TRBV11-2	TRBJ1-2	CASSQEGQSTGYTF
TRBV20-1	TRBJ2-7	CSASRLPAYEQYF
TRBV5-6	TRBJ1-5	CASSLGLGGNQPQHF
TRBV15	TRBJ2-7	CATSRDRGYDSYEQYF
TRBV20-1	TRBJ1-1	CSVETGTGGVRTEAFF
TRBV27	TRBJ2-3	CATTGSLSPLSTDTQYF
TRBV20-1	TRBJ2-5	CSAGTPRGTQYF
TRBV24-1	TRBJ2-3	CATSDTLGAGADTQYF
TRBV12-3/TRBV12-4	TRBJ1-2	CASSLTGANGYTF
TRBV5-1	TRBJ1-4	CASSLATNEKLFF
TRBV9	TRBJ2-1	CASSEAVSSYNEQFF
TRBV6-1	TRBJ1-5	CASKDRNQPQHF
TRBV7-9	TRBJ2-1	CASSFGKNEQFF
TRBV20-1	TRBJ1-1	CSAMWGNTEAFF
TRBV6-1	TRBJ2-3	CASSEARGDTQYF
TRBV6-1	TRBJ1-4	CASSAQGAGLVREKLFF
TRBV13	TRBJ2-1	CASSLGLAGGLWGYNEQFF
TRBV20-1	TRBJ1-6	CSAGIAGQKNSPLHF
TRBV4-3	TRBJ2-7	CASSLVAGESSYEQYF
TRBV29-1	TRBJ1-1	CSVAAGPTNPEAFF
TRBV28	TRBJ2-5	CASREFGGETQYF
TRBV6-2/TRBV6-3	TRBJ2-1	CASSLDSPSYNEQFF
TRBV12-3/TRBV12-4	TRBJ2-1	CASTPLEPSIYNEQFF
TRBV18	TRBJ2-3	CASREGQGINTQYF
TRBV19	TRBJ2-6	CASSIGVEYSGANVLTF
TRBV29-1	TRBJ1-1	CSVGAGNTEAFF
TRBV27	TRBJ1-5	CPVAGVEQPQHF
TRBV13	TRBJ2-1	CASSSYQAGSTGNEQFF
TRBV7-2	TRBJ2-1	CASSVQGPSSYNEQFF
TRBV3-1	TRBJ2-3	CASSQGPGGTQYF
TRBV24-1	TRBJ2-1	CATSDRSGGSYNEQFF
TRBV2	TRBJ2-5	CASSHRADSGKTQYF
TRBV7-9	TRBJ2-3	CASSLTGTTDTQYF
TRBV25-1	TRBJ1-5	CASWRDSGHHQPQHF
TRBV20-1	TRBJ2-1	CSARELAGVKEQFF
TRBV11-2	TRBJ2-7	CASSTPLREGYEQYF
TRBV20-1	TRBJ2-5	CSVAVQETQYF
TRBV15	TRBJ1-5	CATSRVDRDNQPQHF
TRBV5-4	TRBJ1-1	CASSLPDRGEAFF
TRBV7-2	TRBJ2-3	CASSLRGEDTQYF
TRBV27	TRBJ2-2	CASSWRPLNTGELFF